This T cell receptor beta chain appears in the sequencing data of a study of regulatory T cells in long-lasting Graves disease. This clonotype has at least ten counts. Assembly of TCR beta libraries relied on iRepertoire HTBI primers together with Arm-PCR of CDR3 regions. Authors' data handling: Analysis of the samples identified 50 to 65 TRBV and roughly 13 TRBJ segments. TCRdb processed the multiplex PCR reads anew with MiXCR; each CDR3 protein has one entry. What appears here as the V and J calls and clone size reflects TCRdb's work, not the paper's. The table shows roughly 400,000 distinct CDR3 sequences, with less than 25% occurring only once. The CDR3 is 13 amino acids. V dropped 3 bases and J dropped 4; count of bases not matched to a gene: 5. The germline V gene encodes CDR1 GTSNPN and CDR2 SVGIG (reference sequence). Regarding time point: persistent/refractory GD, antithyroid drugs over 5 years with positive TRAb. Scientists built the TCR library using RNA that was extracted from PBMCs.

The genes are TRBV30 and TRBJ1-2; TRBD1 matches at 7 bases. The receptor was derived from a female donor with Graves disease. The material sequenced was peripheral blood mononuclear cells (PBMCs), taken when the disease was refractory, from a patient treated with antithyroid drugs. The CDR3 nucleotides read TGTGCCTGGAGACTGACAGGGCTCTATGGCTACACCTTC. This sequence encodes CAWRLTGLYGYTF.